The 10 T cell receptor beta chains presented below share a single source sample, sequenced in a study of T cell repertoires in cytomegalovirus infection. No antigens are known for them. TCRdb used MiXCR to reprocess the reads, holding one entry per CDR3 protein. The table has 650,000 to 900,000 distinct CDR3 sequences, about 33% seen once. Specimen: cultured CD8+ T cells from PBMCs, collected from culture after CMV antigen stimulation. Receptors were obtained from a human donor in good health (CMV status not recorded). Some clones in this sample may be carry-over from other donors' samples.

J is TRBJ1-1 and V is TRBV12-5; D is undetermined. The CDR3 runs to 16 residues. The V gene's germline CDR1 is LGHNT and CDR2 FRNRAP. V lost 3 bases and J lost 0, with 14 bases in between. The CDR3 reads CASGFSSGELNTEAFF. CDR3 coding DNA: TGTGCTAGTGGTTTTTCCTCCGGGGAACTGAACACTGAAGCTTTCTTT.

The rearrangement links TRBV6-2 or TRBV6-3 to TRBJ2-1, with TRBD2 as a possible D gene (5 bases). Germline V gives CDR1 MNHEY, CDR2 SVGEGT. This CDR3 comprises 15 residues. V lost 6 bases to trimming and J lost 4 bases, with 16 bases between them. CDR3 in DNA: TGTGCCAGCAGGCCCCGGGCGGGTACATACAATGAGCAGTTCTTC. Translating gives CASRPRAGTYNEQFF.

CDR3: CASQIVGQGSDTIYF. The CDR3 nucleotides read TGTGCCAGTCAAATAGTGGGACAGGGTTCGGACACCATATATTTT. V usage is TRBV19 and J usage is TRBJ1-3; 9 bases fit TRBD1. In germline, CDR1 is LNHDA, CDR2 SQIVND (reference sequence). CDR3 length equals 15 residues. Trimming removed 8 bases from V and 8 bases from J; junction bases left unmatched: 13.

The rearrangement joins TRBV6-2 or TRBV6-3 to TRBJ2-7, with a possible D match to TRBD2 (5 bases). CDR1 is MNHEY, CDR2 SVGEGT, per germline. CDR3 size: 17 residues. Trimming stripped 2 bases from V and 2 bases from J, with 19 bases between. The chain's CDR3 is CASSYERHRTGTYEQYV. The CDR3 DNA sequence: TGTGCCAGCAGTTACGAGAGACACCGAACCGGGACCTACGAGCAGTACGTC.

The CDR3 DNA follows: TGTGCCAGCAGACCCGACAGGAGCTACGAGCAGTACTTC. It is translated as CASRPDRSYEQYF. The rearrangement uses TRBV7-6 and TRBJ2-7; TRBD1 is a possible D gene (6 bases). V was cut by 6 bases and J by 3 bases, with 12 bases left in between. Germline values: CDR1 SGHVS, CDR2 FNYEAQ. The CDR3 is 13 amino acids.

The chain couples TRBV7-4 to TRBJ2-7; D gene unclear. Trimming left V 1 base short and J 8 bases short, with 21 bases between. The CDR3 is made up of 16 amino acids. Per the germline V gene, CDR1 is SGHVT and CDR2 is SQSDAQ. The CDR3 bases are TGTGCCAGCAGCTTAGTAGGATCACTTACCGTAACGAAGCAGTACGTC. As protein: CASSLVGSLTVTKQYV.

This clonotype came up a few times. This chain links TRBV10-3 with TRBJ2-3, with D perhaps matching TRBD1 (6 bases). CDR3 length: 14 residues. The ends were cut back, 8 bases at V and 7 bases at J, with 19 bases in the middle. CDR1 ENHRY and CDR2 SYGVKD come from the germline V gene. CDR3 sequence reads: CAILGALEGNTQYF. CDR3 nucleotides: TGTGCCATCCTGGGGGCTCTCGAGGGGAATACGCAGTATTTT.

Comment on this clonotype: The junction differs from germline at one of its ends, possibly a read error. The chain links TRBV7-3 to TRBJ2-7; 12 bases fit TRBD1. This CDR3 contains 16 residues. Germline-derived CDR1 and CDR2 are SGHTA and FQGTGA. The CDR3 DNA reads as TGTGTCAGCAGCCCCAGGGACAGGGGGCACGAGTACGAGCAGTACTTC. Protein sequence: CVSSPRDRGHEYEQYF.

About this clonotype itself: At one end the junction does not follow the germline gene, possibly because of a read error. This chain joins TRBV4-1 and TRBJ2-3; possibly TRBD1 for D (5 bases). Germline CDR1 and CDR2: MGHRA and YSYEKL. The CDR3 spans 15 residues. The chain's CDR3 is CASTLTEKSTDTQYF. Written as DNA, the CDR3 is TGCGCCAGCACGTTGACAGAGAAAAGCACAGATACACAGTATTTT.

This clonotype has just a few counts. The gene calls are TRBV2 and TRBJ1-1; 9 positions agree with TRBD1. The CDR3 loop spans 16 amino acids. Germline V lookup: CDR1 SNHLY, CDR2 FYNNEI. V shed 4 bases, J shed 0 bases, and the junction held 6 bases outside the gene matches. CDR3 loop: CASSGTGVIMNTEAFF. The DNA for the CDR3 is TGTGCCAGCAGTGGGACAGGGGTGATTATGAACACTGAAGCTTTCTTT.